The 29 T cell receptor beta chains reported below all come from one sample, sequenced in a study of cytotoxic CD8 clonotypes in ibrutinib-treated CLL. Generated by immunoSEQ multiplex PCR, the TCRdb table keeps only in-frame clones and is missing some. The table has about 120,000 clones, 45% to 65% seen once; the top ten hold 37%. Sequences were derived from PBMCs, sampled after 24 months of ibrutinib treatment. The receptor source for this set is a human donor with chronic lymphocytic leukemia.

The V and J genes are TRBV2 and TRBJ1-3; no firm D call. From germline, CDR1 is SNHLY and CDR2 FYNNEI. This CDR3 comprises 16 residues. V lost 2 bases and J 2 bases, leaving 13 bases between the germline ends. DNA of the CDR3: TGTGCCAGCAGTGAACCGTTGGCGCCGCCTGGAAACACCATATATTTT. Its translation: CASSEPLAPPGNTIYF. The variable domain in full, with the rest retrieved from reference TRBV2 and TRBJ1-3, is EPEVTQTPSHQVTQMGQEVILRCVPISNHLYFYWYRQILGQKVEFLVSFYNNEISEKSEIFDDQFSVERPDGSNFTLKIRSTKLEDSAMYFCASSEPLAPPGNTIYFGEGSWLTVV.

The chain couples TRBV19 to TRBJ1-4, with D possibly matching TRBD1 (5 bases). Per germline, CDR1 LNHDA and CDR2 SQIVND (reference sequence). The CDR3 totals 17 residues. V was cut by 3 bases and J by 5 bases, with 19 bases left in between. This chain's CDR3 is CASSIIQESTRNEKLFF. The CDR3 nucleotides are TGTGCCAGTAGTATCATACAGGAATCCACGAGGAATGAAAAACTGTTTTTT.

The CDR3 spells CASSRDRGSPLHF. The DNA for the CDR3 is TGTGCCAGCTCCCGGGACAGGGGTTCACCCCTCCACTTT. This chain links TRBV7-9 with TRBJ1-6, with 10 bases identical to TRBD1. The CDR3 totals 13 residues. Germline lookup yields CDR1 SEHNR and CDR2 FQNEAQ (reference sequence). V was pared by 8 bases and J by 9 bases, with 4 bases of the junction left unmatched.

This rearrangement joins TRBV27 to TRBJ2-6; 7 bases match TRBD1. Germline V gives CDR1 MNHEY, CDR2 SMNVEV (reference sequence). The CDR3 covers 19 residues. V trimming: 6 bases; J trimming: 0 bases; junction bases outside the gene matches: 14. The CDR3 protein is CASRTGQMYWSSGANVLTF. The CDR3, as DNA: TGTGCCAGCAGAACGGGACAGATGTATTGGAGCTCTGGGGCCAACGTCCTGACTTTC.

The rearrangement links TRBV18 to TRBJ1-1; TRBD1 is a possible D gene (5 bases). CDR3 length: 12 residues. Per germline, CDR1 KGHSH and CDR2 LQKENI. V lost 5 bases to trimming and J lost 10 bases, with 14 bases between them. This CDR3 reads CASSARDGSAFF. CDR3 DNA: TGTGCCAGCTCAGCCAGGGATGGGTCAGCTTTCTTT.

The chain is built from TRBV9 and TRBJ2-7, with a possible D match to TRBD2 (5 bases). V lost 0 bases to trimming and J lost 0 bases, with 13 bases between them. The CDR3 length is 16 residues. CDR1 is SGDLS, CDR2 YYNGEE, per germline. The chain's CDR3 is CASSVARSGSSYEQYF. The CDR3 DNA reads TGTGCCAGCAGCGTAGCTAGAAGCGGCAGCTCCTACGAGCAGTACTTC. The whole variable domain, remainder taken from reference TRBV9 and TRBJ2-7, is DSGVTQTPKHLITATGQRVTLRCSPRSGDLSVYWYQQSLDQGLQFLIQYYNGEERAKGNILERFSAQQFPDLHSELNLSSLELGDSALYFCASSVARSGSSYEQYFGPGTRLTVT.

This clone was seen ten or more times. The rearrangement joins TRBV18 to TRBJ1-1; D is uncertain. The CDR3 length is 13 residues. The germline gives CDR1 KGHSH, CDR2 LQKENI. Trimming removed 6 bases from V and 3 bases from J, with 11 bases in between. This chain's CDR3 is CASSRTRDTEAFF. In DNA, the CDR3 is TGTGCCAGCTCGCGAACGAGGGACACTGAAGCTTTCTTT.

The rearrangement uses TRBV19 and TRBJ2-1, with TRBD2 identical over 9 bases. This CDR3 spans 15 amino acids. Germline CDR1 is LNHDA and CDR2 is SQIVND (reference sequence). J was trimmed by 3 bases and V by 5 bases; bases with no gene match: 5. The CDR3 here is CASSFQAGGYNEQFF. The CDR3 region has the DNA TGTGCCAGTAGTTTCCAAGCGGGGGGCTACAATGAGCAGTTCTTC.

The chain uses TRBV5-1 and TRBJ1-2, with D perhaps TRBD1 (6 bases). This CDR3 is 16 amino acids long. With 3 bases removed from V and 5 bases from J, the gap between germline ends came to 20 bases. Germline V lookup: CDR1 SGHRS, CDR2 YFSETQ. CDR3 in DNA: TGCGCCAGCAGCTCGGCCCCCGGTGCGGGGGCGTATGGCTACACCTTC. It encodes CASSSAPGAGAYGYTF.

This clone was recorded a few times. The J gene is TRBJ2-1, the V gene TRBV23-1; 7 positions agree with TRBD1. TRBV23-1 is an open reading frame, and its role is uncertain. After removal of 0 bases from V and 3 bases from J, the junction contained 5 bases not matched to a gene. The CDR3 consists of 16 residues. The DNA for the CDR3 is TGCGCCAGCAGTCAATCGGGACAGACTAACTACAATGAGCAGTTCTTC. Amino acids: CASSQSGQTNYNEQFF.

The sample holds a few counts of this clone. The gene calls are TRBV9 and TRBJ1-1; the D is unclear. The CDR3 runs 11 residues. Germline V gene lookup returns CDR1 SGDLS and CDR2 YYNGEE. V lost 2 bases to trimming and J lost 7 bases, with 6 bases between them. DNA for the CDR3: TGTGCCAGCAGCGTCTCCAATGAAGCTTTCTTT. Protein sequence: CASSVSNEAFF.

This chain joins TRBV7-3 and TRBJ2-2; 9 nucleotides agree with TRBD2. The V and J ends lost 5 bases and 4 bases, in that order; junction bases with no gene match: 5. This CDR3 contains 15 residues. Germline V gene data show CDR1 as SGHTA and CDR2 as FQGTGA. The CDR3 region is CASSIAGATTGELFF. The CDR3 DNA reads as TGTGCCAGCAGCATAGCGGGGGCGACCACCGGGGAGCTGTTTTTT.

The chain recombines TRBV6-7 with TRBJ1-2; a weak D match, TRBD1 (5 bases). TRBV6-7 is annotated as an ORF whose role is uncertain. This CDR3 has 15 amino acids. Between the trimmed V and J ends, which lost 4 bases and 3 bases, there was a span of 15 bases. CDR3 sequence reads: CASSSARHRYYGYTF. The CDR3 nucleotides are TGTGCCAGCAGTTCCGCACGCCACAGGTACTATGGCTACACCTTC.

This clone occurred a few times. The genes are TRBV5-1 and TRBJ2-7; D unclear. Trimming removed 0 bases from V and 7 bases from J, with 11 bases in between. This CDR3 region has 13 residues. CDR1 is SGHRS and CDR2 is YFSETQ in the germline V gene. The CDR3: CASSLALDREQYF. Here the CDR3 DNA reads TGCGCCAGCAGCTTGGCCCTCGATAGGGAGCAGTACTTC.

CDR3 amino acids: CASSVQATNEKLFF. The CDR3 coding sequence is TGTGCCAGCAGCGTACAGGCAACTAATGAAAAACTGTTTTTT. The chain links TRBV9 to TRBJ1-4; D unclear. Germline CDR1 reads SGDLS; CDR2 reads YYNGEE. The CDR3 length is 14 residues. V gave up 1 base and J gave up 0 bases, with 4 bases separating them.

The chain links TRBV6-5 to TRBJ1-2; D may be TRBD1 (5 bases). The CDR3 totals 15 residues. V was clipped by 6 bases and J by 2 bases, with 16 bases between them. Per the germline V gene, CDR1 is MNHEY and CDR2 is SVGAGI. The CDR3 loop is CASRHRGTDNYGYTF. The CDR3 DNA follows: TGTGCCAGCAGGCATCGAGGGACTGACAACTATGGCTACACCTTC.

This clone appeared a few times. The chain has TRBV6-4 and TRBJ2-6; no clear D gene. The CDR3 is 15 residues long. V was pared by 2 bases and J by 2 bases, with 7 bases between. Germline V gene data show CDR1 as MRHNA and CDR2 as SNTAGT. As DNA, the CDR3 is TGTGCCAGCAGTGACCCCAGAACTGGGGCCAACGTCCTGACTTTC. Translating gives CASSDPRTGANVLTF.

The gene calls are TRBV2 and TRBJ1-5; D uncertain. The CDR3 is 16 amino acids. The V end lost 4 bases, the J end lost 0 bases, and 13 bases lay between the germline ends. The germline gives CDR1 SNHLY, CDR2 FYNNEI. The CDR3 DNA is TGTGCCAGCAGTGGAGGAAGTGTAGTTAGCAATCAGCCCCAGCATTTT. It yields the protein CASSGGSVVSNQPQHF.

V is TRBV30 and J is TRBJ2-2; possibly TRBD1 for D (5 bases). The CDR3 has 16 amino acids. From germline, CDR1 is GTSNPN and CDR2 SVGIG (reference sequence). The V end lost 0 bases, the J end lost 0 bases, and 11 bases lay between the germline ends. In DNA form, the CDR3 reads TGTGCCTGGAGTGTACGAGACAGATCGAACACCGGGGAGCTGTTTTTT. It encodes CAWSVRDRSNTGELFF.

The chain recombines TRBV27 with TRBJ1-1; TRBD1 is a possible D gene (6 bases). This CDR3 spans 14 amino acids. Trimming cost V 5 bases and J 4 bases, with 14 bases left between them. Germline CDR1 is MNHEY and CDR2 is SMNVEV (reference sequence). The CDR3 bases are TGTGCCAGCAGTCCACAACAGGGATTCACTGAAGCTTTCTTT. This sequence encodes CASSPQQGFTEAFF.

The CDR3 region is CASRGQLDTQYF. The CDR3 coding sequence is TGTGCCAGCAGGGGACAGCTCGATACGCAGTATTTT. The chain has TRBV28 and TRBJ2-3, with TRBD1 identical over 7 bases. V was pared by 6 bases and J by 6 bases, with 3 bases of the junction left unmatched. The germline V gene encodes CDR1 MDHEN and CDR2 SYDVKM. The CDR3 runs to 12 residues.

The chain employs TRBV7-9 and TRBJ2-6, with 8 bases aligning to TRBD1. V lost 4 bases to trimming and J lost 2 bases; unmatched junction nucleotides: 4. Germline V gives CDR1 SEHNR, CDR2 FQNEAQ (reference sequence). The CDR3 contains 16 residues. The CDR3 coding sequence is TGTGCCAGCAGCTCCCAGGGGGCGCCTGGGGCCAACGTCCTGACTTTC. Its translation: CASSSQGAPGANVLTF.

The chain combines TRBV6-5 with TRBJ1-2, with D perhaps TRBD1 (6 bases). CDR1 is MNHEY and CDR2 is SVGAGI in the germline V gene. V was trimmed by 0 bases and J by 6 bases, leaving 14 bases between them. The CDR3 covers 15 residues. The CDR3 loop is CASSYSPGAVDGYTF. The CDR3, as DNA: TGTGCCAGCAGTTACTCGCCAGGGGCGGTAGATGGCTACACCTTC.

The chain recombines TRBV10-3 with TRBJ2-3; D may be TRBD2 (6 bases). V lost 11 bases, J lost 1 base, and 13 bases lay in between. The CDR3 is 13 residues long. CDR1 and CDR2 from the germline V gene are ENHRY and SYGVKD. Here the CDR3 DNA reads TGTGCCGTCGGGGCTAGCGGCACAGATACGCAGTATTTT. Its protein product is CAVGASGTDTQYF.

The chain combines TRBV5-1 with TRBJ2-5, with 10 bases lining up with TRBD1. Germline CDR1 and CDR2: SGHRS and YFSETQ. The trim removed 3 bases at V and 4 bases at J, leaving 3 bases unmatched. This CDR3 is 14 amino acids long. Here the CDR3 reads CASSSTGGRETQYF. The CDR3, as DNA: TGCGCCAGCAGCTCGACAGGGGGCCGAGAGACCCAGTACTTC.

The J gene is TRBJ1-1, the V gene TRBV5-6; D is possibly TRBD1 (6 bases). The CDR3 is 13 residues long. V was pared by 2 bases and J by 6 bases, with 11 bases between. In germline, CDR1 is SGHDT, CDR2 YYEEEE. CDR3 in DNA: TGTGCCAGCAGCTTTCAGGGGCGGCCTGAAGCTTTCTTT. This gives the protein CASSFQGRPEAFF.

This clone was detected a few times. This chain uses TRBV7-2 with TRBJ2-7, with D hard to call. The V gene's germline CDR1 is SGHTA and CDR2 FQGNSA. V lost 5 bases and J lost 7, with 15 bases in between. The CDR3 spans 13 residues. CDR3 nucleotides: TGTGCCAGCAGCCCCCCACCGTCCGAGGAGCAGTACTTC. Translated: CASSPPPSEEQYF.

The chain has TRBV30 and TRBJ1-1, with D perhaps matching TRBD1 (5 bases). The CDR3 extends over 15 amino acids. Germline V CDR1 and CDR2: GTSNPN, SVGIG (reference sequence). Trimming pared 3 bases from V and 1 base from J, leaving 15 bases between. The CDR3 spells CAWRWVGGENTEAFF. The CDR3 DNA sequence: TGTGCCTGGAGATGGGTCGGGGGGGAGAACACTGAAGCTTTCTTT.

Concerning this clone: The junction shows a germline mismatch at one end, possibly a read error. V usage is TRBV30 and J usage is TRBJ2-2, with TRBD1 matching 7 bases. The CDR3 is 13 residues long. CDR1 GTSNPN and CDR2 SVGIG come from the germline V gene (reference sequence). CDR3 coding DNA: TGTGCCGTCATACAGGGGAACGCCGGGGAGCTGTTTTTT. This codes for CAVIQGNAGELFF.